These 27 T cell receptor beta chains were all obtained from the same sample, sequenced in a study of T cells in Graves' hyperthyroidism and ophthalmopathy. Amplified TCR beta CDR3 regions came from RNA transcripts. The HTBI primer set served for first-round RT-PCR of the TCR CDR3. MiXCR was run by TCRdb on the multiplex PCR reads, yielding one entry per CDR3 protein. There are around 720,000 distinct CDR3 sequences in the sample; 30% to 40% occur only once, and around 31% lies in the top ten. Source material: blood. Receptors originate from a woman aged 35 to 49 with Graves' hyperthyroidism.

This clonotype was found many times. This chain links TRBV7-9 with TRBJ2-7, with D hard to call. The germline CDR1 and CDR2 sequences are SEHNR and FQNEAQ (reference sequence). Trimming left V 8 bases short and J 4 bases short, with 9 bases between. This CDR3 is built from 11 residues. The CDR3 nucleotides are TGTGCCAGCGGCCTAGGTTACGAGCAGTACTTC. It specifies CASGLGYEQYF.

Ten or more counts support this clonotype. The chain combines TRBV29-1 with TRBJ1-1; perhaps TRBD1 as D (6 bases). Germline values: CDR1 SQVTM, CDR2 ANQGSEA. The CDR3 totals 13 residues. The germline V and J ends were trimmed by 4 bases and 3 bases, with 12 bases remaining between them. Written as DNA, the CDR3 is TGCAGCGTTGGTAAGGGGGACTACACTGAAGCTTTCTTT. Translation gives CSVGKGDYTEAFF.

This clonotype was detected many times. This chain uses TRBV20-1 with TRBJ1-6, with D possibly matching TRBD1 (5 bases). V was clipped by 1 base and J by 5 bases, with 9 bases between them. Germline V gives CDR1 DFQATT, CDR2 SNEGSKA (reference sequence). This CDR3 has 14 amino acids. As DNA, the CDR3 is TGCAGTGCTAGAGCAGGGCTTAATAATTCACCCCTCCACTTT. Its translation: CSARAGLNNSPLHF.

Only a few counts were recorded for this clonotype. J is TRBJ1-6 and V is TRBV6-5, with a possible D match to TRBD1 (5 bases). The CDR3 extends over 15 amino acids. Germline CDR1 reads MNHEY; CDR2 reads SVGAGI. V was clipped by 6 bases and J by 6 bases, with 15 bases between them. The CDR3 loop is CASSLDGARNSPLHF. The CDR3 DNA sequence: TGTGCCAGCAGCCTGGATGGGGCCCGTAATTCACCCCTCCACTTT.

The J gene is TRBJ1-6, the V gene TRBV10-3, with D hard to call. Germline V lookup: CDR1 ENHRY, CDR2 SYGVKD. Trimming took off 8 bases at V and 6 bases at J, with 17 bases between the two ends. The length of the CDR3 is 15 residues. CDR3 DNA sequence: TGTGCCATCCTGGGCGGCCCCCAGAGTAATTCACCCCTCCACTTT. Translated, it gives CAILGGPQSNSPLHF.

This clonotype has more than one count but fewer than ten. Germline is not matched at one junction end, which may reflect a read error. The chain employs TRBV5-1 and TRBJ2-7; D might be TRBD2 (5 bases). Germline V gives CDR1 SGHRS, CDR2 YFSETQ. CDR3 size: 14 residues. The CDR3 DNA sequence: TGTGCCAGCAGCCCCGCGGGCGGTTACAATGAGCAGTACTTC. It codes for CASSPAGGYNEQYF.

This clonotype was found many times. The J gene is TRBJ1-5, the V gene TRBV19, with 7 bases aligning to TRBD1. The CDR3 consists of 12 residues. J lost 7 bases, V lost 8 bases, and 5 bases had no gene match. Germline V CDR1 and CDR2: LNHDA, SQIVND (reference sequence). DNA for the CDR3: TGTGCCAGTGGAGGGGGCAGGCAGCCCCAGCATTTT. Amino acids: CASGGGRQPQHF.

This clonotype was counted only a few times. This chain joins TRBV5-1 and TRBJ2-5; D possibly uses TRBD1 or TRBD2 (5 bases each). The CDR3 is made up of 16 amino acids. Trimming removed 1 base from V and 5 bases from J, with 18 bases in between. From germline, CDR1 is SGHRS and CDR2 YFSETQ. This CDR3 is CASSLSGATGAETQYF. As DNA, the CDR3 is TGCGCCAGCAGCTTGTCCGGGGCTACCGGGGCGGAGACCCAGTACTTC. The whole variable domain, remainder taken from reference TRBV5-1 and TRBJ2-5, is KAGVTQTPRYLIKTRGQQVTLSCSPISGHRSVSWYQQTPGQGLQFLFEYFSETQRNKGNFPGRFSGRQFSNSRSEMNVSTLELGDSALYLCASSLSGATGAETQYFGPGTRLLVL.

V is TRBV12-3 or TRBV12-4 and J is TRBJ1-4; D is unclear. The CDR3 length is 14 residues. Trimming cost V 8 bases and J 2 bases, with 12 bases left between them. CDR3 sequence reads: CASSRAGTNEKLFF. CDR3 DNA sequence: TGTGCCAGCTCGCGGGCTGGCACTAATGAAAAACTGTTTTTT.

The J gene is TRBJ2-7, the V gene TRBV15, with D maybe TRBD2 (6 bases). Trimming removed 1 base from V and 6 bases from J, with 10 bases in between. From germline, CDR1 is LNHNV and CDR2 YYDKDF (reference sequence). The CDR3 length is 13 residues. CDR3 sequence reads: CATSRVTGAEQYF. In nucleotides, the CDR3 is TGTGCCACCAGCAGAGTAACGGGAGCCGAGCAGTACTTC.

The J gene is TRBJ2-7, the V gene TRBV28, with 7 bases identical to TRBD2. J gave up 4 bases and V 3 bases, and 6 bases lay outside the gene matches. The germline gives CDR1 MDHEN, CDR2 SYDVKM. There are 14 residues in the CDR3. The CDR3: CASSLGRERYEQYF. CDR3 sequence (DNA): TGTGCCAGCAGTTTGGGGCGGGAGAGATACGAGCAGTACTTC.

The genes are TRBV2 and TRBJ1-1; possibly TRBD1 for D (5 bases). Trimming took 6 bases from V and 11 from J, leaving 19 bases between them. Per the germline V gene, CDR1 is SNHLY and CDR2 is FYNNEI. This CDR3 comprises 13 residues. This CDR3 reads CASSPPLRGSAFF. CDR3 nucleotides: TGTGCCAGCAGCCCCCCCCTTCGGGGCTCGGCTTTCTTT.

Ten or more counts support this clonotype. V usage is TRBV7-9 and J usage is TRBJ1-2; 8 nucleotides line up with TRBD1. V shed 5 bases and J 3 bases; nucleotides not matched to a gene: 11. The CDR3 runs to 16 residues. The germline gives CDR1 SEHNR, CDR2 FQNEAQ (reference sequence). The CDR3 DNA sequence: TGTGCCAGCAGCACGACCCGGACAGGGAGTGACTATGGCTACACCTTC. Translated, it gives CASSTTRTGSDYGYTF.

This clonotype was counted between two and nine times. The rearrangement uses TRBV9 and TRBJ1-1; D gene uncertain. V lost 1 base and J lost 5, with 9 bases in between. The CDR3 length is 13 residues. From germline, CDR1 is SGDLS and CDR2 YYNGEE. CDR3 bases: TGTGCCAGCAGCGTATCAGCTCGAACTGAAGCTTTCTTT. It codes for CASSVSARTEAFF. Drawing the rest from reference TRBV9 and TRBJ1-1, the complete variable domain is DSGVTQTPKHLITATGQRVTLRCSPRSGDLSVYWYQQSLDQGLQFLIQYYNGEERAKGNILERFSAQQFPDLHSELNLSSLELGDSALYFCASSVSARTEAFFGQGTRLTVV.

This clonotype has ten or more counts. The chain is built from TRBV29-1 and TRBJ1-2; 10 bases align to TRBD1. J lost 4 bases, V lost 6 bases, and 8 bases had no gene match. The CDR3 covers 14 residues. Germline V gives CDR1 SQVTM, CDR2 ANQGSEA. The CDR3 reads CSVPPGQGSYGYTF. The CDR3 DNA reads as TGCAGCGTGCCACCGGGACAGGGGAGCTATGGCTACACCTTC.

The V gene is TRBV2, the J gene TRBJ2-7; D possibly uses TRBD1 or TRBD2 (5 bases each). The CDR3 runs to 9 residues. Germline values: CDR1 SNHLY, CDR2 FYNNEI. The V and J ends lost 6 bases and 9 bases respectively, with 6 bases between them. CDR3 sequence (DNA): TGTGCCAGCAGGAGGGGGCAGTACTTC. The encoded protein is CASRRGQYF.

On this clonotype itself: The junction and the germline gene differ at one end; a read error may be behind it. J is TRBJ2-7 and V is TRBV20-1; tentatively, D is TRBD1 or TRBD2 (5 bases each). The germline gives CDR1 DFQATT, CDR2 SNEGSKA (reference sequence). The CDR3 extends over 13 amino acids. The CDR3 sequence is CSAWDQVSYGQYF. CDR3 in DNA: TGCAGTGCTTGGGACCAAGTATCCTACGGGCAGTACTTC.

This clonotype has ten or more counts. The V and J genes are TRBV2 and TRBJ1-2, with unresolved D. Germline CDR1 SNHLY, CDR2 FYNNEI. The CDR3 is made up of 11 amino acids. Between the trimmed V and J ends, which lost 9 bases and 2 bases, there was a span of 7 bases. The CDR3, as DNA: TGTGCCAGTGACGGAAACTATGGCTACACCTTC. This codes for CASDGNYGYTF.

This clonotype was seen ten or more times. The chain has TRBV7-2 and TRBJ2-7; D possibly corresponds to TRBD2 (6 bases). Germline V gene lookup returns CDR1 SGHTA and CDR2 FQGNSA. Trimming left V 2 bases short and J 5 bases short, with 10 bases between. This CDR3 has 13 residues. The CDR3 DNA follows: TGTGCCAGCAGCTTACGGGGGTTCAACGAGCAGTACTTC. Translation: CASSLRGFNEQYF.

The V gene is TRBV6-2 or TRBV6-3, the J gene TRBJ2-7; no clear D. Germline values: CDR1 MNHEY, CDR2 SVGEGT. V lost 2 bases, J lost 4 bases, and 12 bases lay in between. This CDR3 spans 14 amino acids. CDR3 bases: TGTGCCAGCAGTTACGGAATAGGAGCATACGAGCAGTACTTC. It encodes CASSYGIGAYEQYF.

The CDR3 sequence: CASRSQGDSYEQYF. Here the CDR3 DNA reads TGTGCCAGTAGATCCCAGGGTGACTCCTACGAGCAGTACTTC. The chain uses TRBV25-1 and TRBJ2-7; a weak D match, TRBD1 (5 bases). The V gene's germline CDR1 is MGHDK and CDR2 SYGVNS. This CDR3 spans 14 amino acids. V lost 9 bases and J lost 0, with 15 bases in between.

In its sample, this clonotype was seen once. The CDR3 loop is CASSLISQYF. In DNA form, the CDR3 reads TGTGCCAGCAGCTTAATATCCCAGTACTTC. V is TRBV7-3 and J is TRBJ2-5; no clear D gene. Germline CDR1 reads SGHTA; CDR2 reads FQGTGA. Deletions cut 1 base from V and 9 bases from J, with 3 bases between. CDR3 size: 10 residues.

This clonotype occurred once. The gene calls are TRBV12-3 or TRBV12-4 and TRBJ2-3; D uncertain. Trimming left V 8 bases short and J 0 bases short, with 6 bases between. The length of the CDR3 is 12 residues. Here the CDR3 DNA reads TGTGCCAGCTCAAAAAGCACAGATACGCAGTATTTT. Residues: CASSKSTDTQYF.

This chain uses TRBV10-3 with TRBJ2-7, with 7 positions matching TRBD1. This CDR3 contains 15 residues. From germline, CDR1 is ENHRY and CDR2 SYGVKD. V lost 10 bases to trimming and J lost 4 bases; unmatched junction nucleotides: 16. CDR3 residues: CASRTSGTDKYEQYF. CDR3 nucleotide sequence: TGTGCCAGCAGAACCTCCGGGACAGATAAATACGAGCAGTACTTC.

CDR3: CASSPTSVRPDTGELFF. The DNA for the CDR3 is TGTGCCAGCAGCCCGACTAGCGTTCGACCGGACACCGGGGAGCTGTTTTTT. This chain links TRBV3-1 with TRBJ2-2; 8 nucleotides align to TRBD2. Germline V CDR1 and CDR2: LGHDT, YNNKEL (reference sequence). The CDR3 runs to 17 residues. V shed 4 bases and J 3 bases; nucleotides not matched to a gene: 10.

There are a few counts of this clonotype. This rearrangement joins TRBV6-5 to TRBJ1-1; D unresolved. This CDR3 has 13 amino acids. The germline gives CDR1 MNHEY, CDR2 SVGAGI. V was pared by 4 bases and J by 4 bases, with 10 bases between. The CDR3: CASSWMVTTEAFF. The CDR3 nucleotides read TGTGCCAGCAGTTGGATGGTGACCACTGAAGCTTTCTTT.

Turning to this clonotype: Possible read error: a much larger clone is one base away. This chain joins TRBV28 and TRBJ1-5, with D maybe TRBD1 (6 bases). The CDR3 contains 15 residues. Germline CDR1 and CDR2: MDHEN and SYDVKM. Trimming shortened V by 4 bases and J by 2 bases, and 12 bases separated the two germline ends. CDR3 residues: CASSSRGEGNQPQHF. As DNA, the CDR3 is TGTGCCAGCAGTTCCAGGGGTGAGGGCAATCAGCCCCAGCATTTT.